The 7 T cell receptor beta chains below were found in one sample sequenced in a study of blood T cell repertoires in COVID-19. Method: immunoSEQ multiplex PCR; TCRdb's copy keeps in-frame clones and lacks some. This repertoire shows 260,000 or so clones, approximately 90% found once; its top ten account for about 16%. The sample consisted of PBMCs or T cells enriched from blood (not recorded which). The receptors come from a young man who had recovered from COVID-19.

V usage is TRBV7-9 and J usage is TRBJ2-1; 9 nucleotides align to TRBD2. Unmatched junction bases numbered 7, after V lost 3 bases and J lost 4 bases. Germline V gene lookup returns CDR1 SEHNR and CDR2 FQNEAQ (reference sequence). The CDR3 length is 16 residues. CDR3 amino acids: CASSLFSGSLYNEQFF. CDR3 coding DNA: TGTGCCAGCAGCTTGTTTAGCGGGAGTTTATACAATGAGCAGTTCTTC.

CDR3 sequence reads: CASRRGGMEGTEAFF. In nucleotides, the CDR3 is TGTGCCAGCAGAAGAGGGGGAATGGAAGGCACTGAAGCTTTCTTT. The gene calls are TRBV3-1 (or the pseudogene TRBV3-2) and TRBJ1-1; D may be TRBD1 (6 bases). CDR1 is LGHDT, CDR2 YNNKEL, per germline (reference sequence). The V end was cut by 6 bases, the J end by 4 bases, with 18 bases between. The CDR3 is 15 amino acids.

V usage is TRBV23-1 and J usage is TRBJ2-5, with 16 bases fitting TRBD2. TRBV23-1 is marked as an open reading frame, function uncertain. CDR3 size: 17 residues. V was pared by 4 bases and J by 5 bases, with 7 bases of the junction left unmatched. The CDR3 region has the DNA TGCGCCAGCAGTCCGGGGACTAGCGGGAGGGTCGGGGAGACCCAGTACTTC. Its protein is CASSPGTSGRVGETQYF.

The gene calls are TRBV13 and TRBJ2-2; 8 bases agree with TRBD1. The CDR3 loop spans 15 amino acids. CDR1 PRHDT and CDR2 FYEKMQ come from the germline V gene (reference sequence). The ends lost 5 bases at V and 8 bases at J; junction bases unmatched: 10. The CDR3 DNA reads as TGTGCCAGCAGCCACCCCCCAGGGGGCCTGGGGGAGCTGTTTTTT. Translation gives CASSHPPGGLGELFF. Looking up the rest from reference TRBV13 and TRBJ2-2 gives the full variable domain: AAGVIQSPRHLIKEKRETATLKCYPIPRHDTVYWYQQGPGQDPQFLISFYEKMQSDKGSIPDRFSAQQFSDYHSELNMSSLELGDSALYFCASSHPPGGLGELFFGEGSRLTVL.

This chain links TRBV10-3 with TRBJ2-3; 12 bases match TRBD2. V dropped 6 bases and J dropped 2; count of bases not matched to a gene: 6. This CDR3 has 16 residues. Germline V gene lookup returns CDR1 ENHRY and CDR2 SYGVKD. CDR3: CAISSLAGGATDTQYF. CDR3 in DNA: TGTGCCATCAGCTCCCTAGCGGGAGGGGCCACAGATACGCAGTATTTT.

V is TRBV29-1 and J is TRBJ2-5, with TRBD1 matching 7 bases. The V gene end was trimmed by 7 bases and the J gene end by 7 bases; junction bases not matched to a gene: 9. Germline assignment: CDR1 SQVTM and CDR2 ANQGSEA. This CDR3 comprises 12 residues. CDR3 sequence (DNA): TGCAGCGGACAGGGCGCGGATGTGACCCAGTACTTC. Its protein product is CSGQGADVTQYF.

CDR3 loop: CASSPPPGSSPLHF. CDR3 nucleotides: TGTGCCAGCAGCCCGCCCCCAGGGTCTTCACCCCTCCACTTT. The chain links TRBV7-2 to TRBJ1-6; perhaps TRBD1 as D (5 bases). Germline V gene sequence: CDR1 SGHTA, CDR2 FQGNSA. The CDR3 sequence is 14 residues long. The V end lost 5 bases, the J end lost 9 bases, and 14 bases lay between the germline ends.